The clone carrying this TCR beta chain was recorded once. What it binds is unknown. Assay: immunoSEQ multiplex PCR; the TCRdb copy retains only in-frame clones and omits some. The repertoire consists of tens of thousands of clones, with 90% to 95% occurring once and the leading ten covering roughly 5.6%. This record belongs to a study of T cell responses to AZD1222 COVID-19 vaccine. Study results and caveats: Spike as a whole was targeted by vaccine-associated CD4 TCRs, dominant at 160-218 and 743-854. Baseline seropositivity occurred in only a handful of AZD1222 recipients. With two AZD1222 doses given, Spike-specific TCR breadth and depth both rose. No day 14 peak samples; only post-peak repertoires were characterized.

CDR1 LNHDA and CDR2 SQIVND come from the germline V gene (reference sequence). CDR3 size: 13 residues. The V and J ends lost 6 bases and 8 bases, in that order; junction bases with no gene match: 10. The clonotype comes from an adult in good health. The chain couples TRBV19 to TRBJ2-7; 7 positions agree with TRBD1. The source material was peripheral blood, sampled on day 0 of MenACWY control vaccination. Here the CDR3 reads CASSQNDRAQQYF. The CDR3 DNA sequence: TGTGCCAGTAGCCAAAACGACAGGGCCCAGCAGTACTTC.